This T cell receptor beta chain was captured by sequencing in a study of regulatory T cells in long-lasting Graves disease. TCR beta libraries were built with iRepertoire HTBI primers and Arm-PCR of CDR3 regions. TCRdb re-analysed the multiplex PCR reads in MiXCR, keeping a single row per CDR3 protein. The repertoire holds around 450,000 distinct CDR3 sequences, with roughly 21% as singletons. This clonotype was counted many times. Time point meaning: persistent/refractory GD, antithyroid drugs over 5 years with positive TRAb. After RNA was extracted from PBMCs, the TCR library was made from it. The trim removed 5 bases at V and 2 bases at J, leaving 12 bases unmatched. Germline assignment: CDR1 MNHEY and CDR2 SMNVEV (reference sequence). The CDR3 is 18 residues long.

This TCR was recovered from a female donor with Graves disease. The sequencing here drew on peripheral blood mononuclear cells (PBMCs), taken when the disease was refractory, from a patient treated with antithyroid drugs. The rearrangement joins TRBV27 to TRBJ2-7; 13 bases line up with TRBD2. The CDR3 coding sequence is TGTGCCAGCAGTCCCGTCGGGACTAGCGGGACGACCCCCTACGAGCAGTACTTC. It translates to CASSPVGTSGTTPYEQYF.